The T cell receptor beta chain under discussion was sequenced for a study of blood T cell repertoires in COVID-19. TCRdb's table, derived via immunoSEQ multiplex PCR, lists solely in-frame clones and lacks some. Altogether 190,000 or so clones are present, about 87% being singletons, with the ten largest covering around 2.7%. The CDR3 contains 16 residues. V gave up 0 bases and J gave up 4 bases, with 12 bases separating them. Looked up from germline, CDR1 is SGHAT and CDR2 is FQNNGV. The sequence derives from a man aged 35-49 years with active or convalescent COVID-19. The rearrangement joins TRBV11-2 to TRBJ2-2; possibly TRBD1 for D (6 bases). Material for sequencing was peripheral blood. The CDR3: CASSLDGGMSTGELFF. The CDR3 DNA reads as TGTGCCAGCAGCTTAGATGGGGGCATGAGCACCGGGGAGCTGTTTTTT.